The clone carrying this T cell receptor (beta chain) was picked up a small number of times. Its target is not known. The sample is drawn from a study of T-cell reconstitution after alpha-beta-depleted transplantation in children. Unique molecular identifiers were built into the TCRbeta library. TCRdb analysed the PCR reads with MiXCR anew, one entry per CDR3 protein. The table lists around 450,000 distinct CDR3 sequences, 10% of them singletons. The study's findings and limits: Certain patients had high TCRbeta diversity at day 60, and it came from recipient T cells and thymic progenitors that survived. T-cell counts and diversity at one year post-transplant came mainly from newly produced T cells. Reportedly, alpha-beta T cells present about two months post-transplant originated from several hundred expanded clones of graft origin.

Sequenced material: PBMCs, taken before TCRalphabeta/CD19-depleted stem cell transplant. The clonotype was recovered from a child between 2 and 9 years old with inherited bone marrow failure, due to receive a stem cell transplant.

The CDR3 loop is CSAMTGVEQYF. CDR3 nucleotides: TGCAGTGCTATGACAGGGGTCGAGCAGTACTTC. The chain is built from TRBV20-1 and TRBJ2-7; 8 bases are shared with TRBD1. The V and J ends lost 4 bases and 6 bases, in that order; junction bases with no gene match: 2. Looked up from germline, CDR1 is DFQATT and CDR2 is SNEGSKA (reference sequence). This CDR3 is built from 11 residues.